This paragraph covers one T cell receptor (beta chain) sequence. The sample is drawn from a study of T cells in Graves' hyperthyroidism and ophthalmopathy. Amplification targeted TCR beta CDR3 regions from RNA transcripts. TCR CDR3 regions were first amplified by RT-PCR with HTBI primers. Each CDR3 protein gets one entry after TCRdb re-called the multiplex PCR reads with MiXCR. The sample holds about 420,000 distinct CDR3 sequences; 12% to 15% are singletons and the top ten take about 5%. The CDR3 contains 16 residues. In germline, CDR1 is MNHEY, CDR2 SVGEGT. The junction had 16 bases not matched to a gene; V was cut back by 4 bases and J by 10 bases. Exclusion of a patient resulted from uncontrolled infection, other autoimmune disease, pregnancy or lactation.

Input material: blood. This chain uses TRBV6-2 or TRBV6-3 with TRBJ2-1; 7 positions match TRBD1. The source is a woman younger than 30 with Graves' hyperthyroidism. The CDR3 bases are TGTGCCAGCAGTTTTTACACAGGGGACCCCAGCCGCGAGCAGTTCTTC. It is translated as CASSFYTGDPSREQFF.